Presented here are 15 T cell receptor beta chains from one specimen sequenced in a study of T cell repertoires in cytomegalovirus infection. TCRdb passed the reads through MiXCR, listing each CDR3 protein once. The sample has roughly 500,000 distinct CDR3 sequences, 30% to 35% seen once. The antigens for these receptors are not known. This specimen was cultured PBMCs, taken from culture after CMV antigen stimulation. These receptors were collected from a human donor in good health (CMV status not recorded). Some clones in this sample may be carry-over from other donors' samples.

The rearrangement joins TRBV19 to TRBJ2-2; 7 bases agree with TRBD2. The germline gives CDR1 LNHDA, CDR2 SQIVND (reference sequence). The V and J ends lost 6 bases and 5 bases, in that order; junction bases with no gene match: 12. CDR3 length equals 16 residues. The CDR3 nucleotides are TGTGCCAGTAGGGGGGGGATAATCCCGGAAACCGGGGAGCTGTTTTTT. It is translated as CASRGGIIPETGELFF.

V and J are TRBV27 and TRBJ1-4, with 8 positions matching TRBD1. With 5 bases clipped from V and 8 bases from J, the junction kept 7 bases outside the gene matches. The CDR3 runs 14 residues. Per germline, CDR1 MNHEY and CDR2 SMNVEV (reference sequence). This CDR3 reads CASSPGQGVEKLFF. The CDR3 nucleotides are TGTGCCAGCAGTCCTGGACAGGGAGTGGAAAAACTGTTTTTT.

The sample holds a few counts of this clonotype. The chain combines TRBV29-1 with TRBJ2-5; 7 bases agree with TRBD2. V shed 7 bases and J 1 base; nucleotides not matched to a gene: 12. CDR3 length: 15 amino acids. Germline V gives CDR1 SQVTM, CDR2 ANQGSEA. The CDR3 bases are TGCAGCGGCGGAGAAGCGCTAGCGGTCCAAGAGACCCAGTACTTC. Protein: CSGGEALAVQETQYF.

This clonotype was detected many times. The chain carries TRBV11-3 and TRBJ2-2, with 9 positions matching TRBD1. Germline V CDR1 and CDR2: SGHNT, YENEEA. The CDR3 has 16 amino acids. V lost 6 bases and J lost 5; bases outside the gene matches: 10. The CDR3 region is CASRPAGTGRTGELFF. CDR3 nucleotides: TGTGCCAGCAGACCTGCCGGGACAGGGCGGACCGGGGAGCTGTTTTTT.

The gene calls are TRBV20-1 and TRBJ1-5; D ambiguous. V was clipped by 0 bases and J by 9 bases, with 12 bases between them. The CDR3 spans 13 residues. Germline V gives CDR1 DFQATT, CDR2 SNEGSKA (reference sequence). This CDR3 is CSARDQSLGPQHF. CDR3 sequence (DNA): TGCAGTGCTAGAGATCAAAGCCTTGGGCCCCAGCATTTT.

The chain couples TRBV12-5 to TRBJ2-3; 12 bases agree with TRBD2. This CDR3 spans 17 amino acids. Trimming took 1 base from V and 5 from J; bases not matched to a gene: 7. Germline assignment: CDR1 LGHNT and CDR2 FRNRAP. CDR3 residues: CASGLAASGRAIDTQYF. CDR3 nucleotides: TGTGCTAGTGGTTTGGCAGCTAGCGGGAGGGCCATAGATACGCAGTATTTT.

The J gene is TRBJ1-5, the V gene TRBV27; possibly TRBD1 for D (5 bases). The CDR3 is 15 amino acids. Germline-derived CDR1 and CDR2 are MNHEY and SMNVEV (reference sequence). Trimming stripped 6 bases from V and 2 bases from J, with 14 bases between. The CDR3 coding sequence is TGTGCCAGCAGGAGGGGTAATTTAGGCAATCAGCCCCAGCATTTT. This translates into CASRRGNLGNQPQHF.

This chain connects TRBV7-6 to TRBJ2-1; 9 positions agree with TRBD2. Germline V gene lookup returns CDR1 SGHVS and CDR2 FNYEAQ. The length of the CDR3 is 19 residues. V lost 2 bases to trimming and J lost 1 base; unmatched junction nucleotides: 12. The CDR3 sequence: CASSLKKASGIKSYNEQFF. The CDR3 coding sequence is TGTGCCAGCAGCTTAAAAAAGGCTAGCGGGATAAAATCCTACAATGAGCAGTTCTTC.

The chain employs TRBV4-3 and TRBJ1-5, with no clear D. V was clipped by 0 bases and J by 4 bases, with 19 bases between them. The CDR3 runs to 18 residues. Germline CDR1 and CDR2: LGHNA and YSLEER. CDR3 nucleotides: TGCGCCAGCAGCCAAGAAAAAGACCGTCGTCCGGAGAATCAGCCCCAGCATTTT. It specifies CASSQEKDRRPENQPQHF.

This sequence joins TRBV20-1 and TRBJ2-2; 7 bases agree with TRBD1. CDR1 and CDR2 (germline): DFQATT, SNEGSKA (reference sequence). CDR3 length equals 13 residues. V shed 4 bases, J shed 8 bases, and the junction held 7 bases outside the gene matches. The DNA of the CDR3 is TGCAGTGCTACACGGGACAGTCGGGGGGAGCTGTTTTTT. Its translation is CSATRDSRGELFF.

The rearrangement uses TRBV19 and TRBJ1-1; maybe TRBD1 (6 bases). CDR3 length: 13 amino acids. CDR1 and CDR2 (germline): LNHDA, SQIVND (reference sequence). The V and J ends lost 10 bases and 4 bases respectively, with 16 bases between them. CDR3 in amino acids: CATTRGRSTEAFF. Here the CDR3 DNA reads TGTGCCACCACCAGGGGAAGGAGCACTGAAGCTTTCTTT.

About this clonotype: Just one base apart from a much larger clone, this may be a read error. This chain's CDR3 is CASSSLPGLAENTGELSF. CDR3 nucleotides: TGTGCCAGCAGCTCCCTCCCGGGACTAGCGGAGAACACCGGGGAGCTGTCTTTT. The chain carries TRBV7-3 and TRBJ2-2, with 11 nucleotides matching TRBD2. The CDR3 totals 18 residues. The germline V gene encodes CDR1 SGHTA and CDR2 FQGTGA.

V usage is TRBV5-1 and J usage is TRBJ2-7; 7 bases match TRBD2. V trimming: 6 bases; J trimming: 3 bases; junction bases outside the gene matches: 12. Per germline, CDR1 SGHRS and CDR2 YFSETQ. The CDR3 is 15 amino acids. The CDR3 DNA reads as TGCGCCAGCAACGCCATGGGCGGGACTAACTACGAGCAGTACTTC. This codes for CASNAMGGTNYEQYF.

V usage is TRBV6-1 and J usage is TRBJ1-5; D uncertain. The germline V gene has CDR1 MNHNS and CDR2 SASEGT. Trimming pared 6 bases from V and 0 bases from J, leaving 12 bases between. The CDR3 is 15 amino acids. The DNA of the CDR3 is TGTGCCAGCAGGGTACGGATTTATAGCAATCAGCCCCAGCATTTT. It specifies CASRVRIYSNQPQHF.

This clonotype was recorded a few times. The chain couples TRBV2 to TRBJ2-1; tentatively, D is TRBD2 (6 bases). Trimming took 10 bases from V and 8 from J, leaving 15 bases between them. CDR1 is SNHLY and CDR2 is FYNNEI in the germline V gene. This CDR3 contains 12 residues. CDR3 protein: CATEVSSDEQFF. The CDR3 DNA reads TGTGCCACCGAGGTTTCTAGCGATGAGCAGTTCTTC. The complete variable domain, with remaining parts taken from reference TRBV2 and TRBJ2-1, reads EPEVTQTPSHQVTQMGQEVILRCVPISNHLYFYWYRQILGQKVEFLVSFYNNEISEKSEIFDDQFSVERPDGSNFTLKIRSTKLEDSAMYFCATEVSSDEQFFGPGTRLTVL.